This record covers a single T cell receptor beta chain. As yet, its antigen is unknown. This sample is drawn from a study of cytomegalovirus exposure and HLA in healthy donors. Study outcomes and limitations: Cytomegalovirus status was reportedly diagnosed by the classifier with high sensitivity and specificity. Analysis was carried out at a later point, and it linked a missense DCLRE1C variant to TCR beta V- and J-gene trimming. The number of N-insertions in an Asian-associated ancestry cluster was reportedly below the roughly 700-donor mean in a later analysis.

Germline V lookup: CDR1 SGHTA, CDR2 FQGNSA. Unmatched junction bases numbered 11, after V lost 5 bases and J lost 4 bases. The CDR3 length is 15 residues. PCR amplification relied on 60 Vbeta primers (plus 13 Jbeta primers). Only in-frame clones appear in the TCRdb table, and some are missing; sequencing was by immunoSEQ multiplex PCR. The table lists a few hundred thousand clones, approximately 82% of them singletons, with approximately 10% in the top ten. Sequenced: PBMCs. The receptor was derived from a woman aged 45-59 years in good health and CMV-seropositive. The rearrangement links TRBV7-2 to TRBJ2-7; 7 bases are shared with TRBD1. DNA of the CDR3: TGTGCCAGCAGCCCCCCACCGGGACAGCGATACGAGCAGTACTTC. It codes for CASSPPPGQRYEQYF. Together with reference TRBV7-2 and TRBJ2-7, the CDR3 gives the full variable domain: GAGVSQSPSNKVTEKGKDVELRCDPISGHTALYWYRQSLGQGLEFLIYFQGNSAPDKSGLPSDRFSAERTGGSVSTLTIQRTQQEDSAVYLCASSPPPGQRYEQYFGPGTRLTVT.